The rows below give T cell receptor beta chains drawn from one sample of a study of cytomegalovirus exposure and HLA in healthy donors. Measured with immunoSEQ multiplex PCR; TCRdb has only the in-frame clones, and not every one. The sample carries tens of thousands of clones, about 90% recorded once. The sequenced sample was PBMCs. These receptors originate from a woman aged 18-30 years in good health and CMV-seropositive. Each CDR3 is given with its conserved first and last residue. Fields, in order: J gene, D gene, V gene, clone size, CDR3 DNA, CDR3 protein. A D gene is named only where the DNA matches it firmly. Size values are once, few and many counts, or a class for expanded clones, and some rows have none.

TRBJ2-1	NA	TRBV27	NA	TGTGCCAGCAGTTTATCATACGGGGATCCCTACAATGAGCAGTTCTTC	CASSLSYGDPYNEQFF
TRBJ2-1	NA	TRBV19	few	TGTGCCAGTAGTATTCGTCAGGTGGGGCACTACAATGAGCAGTTCTTC	CASSIRQVGHYNEQFF
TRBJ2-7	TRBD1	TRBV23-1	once	TGCGCCAGCAGGGGACAGGTTTTTCTTGGAGAGCAGTACTTC	CASRGQVFLGEQYF
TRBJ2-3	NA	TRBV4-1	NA	TGCGCCAGCAGCCAAGGGATCCCCGGGGACAGTCGGGGGGATACGCAGTATTTT	CASSQGIPGDSRGDTQYF
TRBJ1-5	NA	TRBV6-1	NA	TGTGCCAGCAGTGAACTGTCAGGGGACAATCAGCCCCAGCATTTT	CASSELSGDNQPQHF
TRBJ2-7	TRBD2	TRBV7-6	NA	TGTGCCAGCAGCCCTCGGGGAGGGGTTTCCAGCCCCTCACCGAACGAGCAGTACTTC	CASSPRGGVSSPSPNEQYF
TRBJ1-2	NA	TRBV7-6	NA	TGTGCCAGCAGCTTAGCGGGGCAGGGGTATGACTACACCTTC	CASSLAGQGYDYTF
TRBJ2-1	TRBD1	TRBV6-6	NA	TGTGCCAGCAGTTATCGACAGGGGGCGTACAATGAGCAGTTCTTC	CASSYRQGAYNEQFF
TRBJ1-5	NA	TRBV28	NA	TGTGCCAGCAGTTTTGTTGGCCTTCATCAGCCCCAGCATTTT	CASSFVGLHQPQHF
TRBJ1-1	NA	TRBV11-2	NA	TGTGCCAGCACCTTCGGGGGACTCCAGAACACTGAAGCTTTCTTT	CASTFGGLQNTEAFF
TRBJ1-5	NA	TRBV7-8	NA	TGTGCCAGCAGACGCGACAGAGGCAATCAGCCCCAGCATTTT	CASRRDRGNQPQHF
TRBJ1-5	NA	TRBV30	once	TGTGCCTGGAGTGGGGGGGTCGATCAGCCCCAGCATTTT	CAWSGGVDQPQHF
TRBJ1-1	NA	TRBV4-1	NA	TGCGCCAGCAGCCAAGGGGTAGGGGGAAACACTGAAGCTTTCTTT	CASSQGVGGNTEAFF
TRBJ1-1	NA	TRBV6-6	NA	TGTGCCAGCAGTTCCCACCTGAGCATCGAAGCTTTCTTT	CASSSHLSIEAFF
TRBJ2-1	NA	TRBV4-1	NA	TGCGCCAGCAGCCAAGGACTAGGGGGCTTGCACAATGAGCAGTTCTTC	CASSQGLGGLHNEQFF
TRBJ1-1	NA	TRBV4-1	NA	TGCGCCAGCAGCAAGACAGCGATGAACACTGAAGCTTTCTTT	CASSKTAMNTEAFF
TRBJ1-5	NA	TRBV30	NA	TGTGCCTGGAGAGTCCCCGGGGTGACTAATCAGCCCCAGCATTTT	CAWRVPGVTNQPQHF
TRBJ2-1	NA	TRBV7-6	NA	TGTGCCAGCAGCCCTAGGGGTGTAATGGCCGGTCGCAATGAGCAGTTCTTC	CASSPRGVMAGRNEQFF
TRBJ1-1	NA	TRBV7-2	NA	TGTGCCAGCAGCCCCCAGCGGGGGGTCACTGAAGCTTTCTTT	CASSPQRGVTEAFF
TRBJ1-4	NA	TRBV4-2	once	TGTGCCAGCAGCCAAGTCGAACAGGCTAGTGAAAAACTGTTTTTT	CASSQVEQASEKLFF
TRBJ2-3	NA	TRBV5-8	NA	TGTGCCAGCAGCTTGTGGACAACAGATACGCAGTATTTT	CASSLWTTDTQYF
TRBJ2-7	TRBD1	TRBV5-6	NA	TGTGCCAGCACACGGGACAGGGAGTTCTACGAGCAGTACTTC	CASTRDREFYEQYF
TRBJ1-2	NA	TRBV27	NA	TGTGCCAGCAGTTTACTACGGCAGGGCGGTGGCTACACCTTC	CASSLLRQGGGYTF
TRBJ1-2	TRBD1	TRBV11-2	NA	TGTGCCAGCAGCTTAAGGCCCGGGACAGGGATCTATGGCTACACCTTC	CASSLRPGTGIYGYTF
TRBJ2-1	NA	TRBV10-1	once	TGCGCCAGCAGTGAAGGGGAGGCAATCAATGGGGAGTTCTTC	CASSEGEAINGEFF
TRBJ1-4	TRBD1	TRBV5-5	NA	TGTGCCAGCAGCTCCAACAGGGGGCTAGGAACTAATGAAAAACTGTTTTTT	CASSSNRGLGTNEKLFF
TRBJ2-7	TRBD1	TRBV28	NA	TGTGCCAGCAGTTTATTAGGGACAGGCTCCTACGAGCAGTACTTC	CASSLLGTGSYEQYF
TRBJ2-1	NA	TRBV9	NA	TGTGCCAGCAGCGTAGGGATTCGGGGCAGGGGGGTTGAGCAGTTCTTC	CASSVGIRGRGVEQFF
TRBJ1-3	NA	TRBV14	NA	TGTGCCAGCAGCCTCGCCTCAGTGGTAGGAAACACCATATATTTT	CASSLASVVGNTIYF
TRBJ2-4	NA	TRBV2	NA	TGTGCCAGCAGTCCGGGGGAAGGCAAAAACATTCAGTACTTC	CASSPGEGKNIQYF
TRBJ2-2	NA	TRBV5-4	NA	TGTGCCACCAGATCCTCAGGGGTGTATAGCGGGGAGCTGTTTTTT	CATRSSGVYSGELFF
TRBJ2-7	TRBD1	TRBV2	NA	TGTGCCAGCCGAGCTTTTAAGGACAGGGTCTACGAGCAGTACTTC	CASRAFKDRVYEQYF
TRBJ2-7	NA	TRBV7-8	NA	TGTGCCAGCAGCTTAGGTGGGGACTCGACCAACTCCTACGAGCAGTACTTC	CASSLGGDSTNSYEQYF
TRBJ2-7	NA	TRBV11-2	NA	TGTGCCAGCAGCTTAGTTAGGGGACACCACGAGCAGTACTTC	CASSLVRGHHEQYF
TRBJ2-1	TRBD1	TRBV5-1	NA	TGCGCCAGCAGCGCGGGGACAGGCTCCTACAATGAGCAGTTCTTC	CASSAGTGSYNEQFF
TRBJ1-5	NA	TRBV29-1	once	TGCAGCGTTGAAGTTGGAAGGGGTCAGCCCCAGCATTTT	CSVEVGRGQPQHF
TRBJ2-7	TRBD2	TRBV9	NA	TGTGCCAGCAGCGTAGGGCTAGCGGGGGCCTACGAGCAGTACTTC	CASSVGLAGAYEQYF
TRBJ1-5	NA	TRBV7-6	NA	TGTGCCAGCAGCCGGACCAGAAGGGGCCCACGCAGCAATCAGCCCCAGCATTTT	CASSRTRRGPRSNQPQHF
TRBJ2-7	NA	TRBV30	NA	TGTGCCTGGAGTTCAGGATTCAGATCCTACGAGCAGTACTTC	CAWSSGFRSYEQYF
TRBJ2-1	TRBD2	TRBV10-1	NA	TGCGCCAGCAGTGACAGCGGGAGTGGCAATGAGCAGTTCTTC	CASSDSGSGNEQFF
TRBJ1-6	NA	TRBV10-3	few	TGTGCCATCAGTGAGATGCAGAATAATTCACCCCTCCACTTT	CAISEMQNNSPLHF
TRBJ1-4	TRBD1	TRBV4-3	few	TGCGCCAGCAGCCAAGATCTGGGGACAGGGGGCGAAAAACTGTTTTTT	CASSQDLGTGGEKLFF
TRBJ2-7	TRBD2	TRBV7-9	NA	TGTGCCAGCAGCTTAGGTTCCAGCGGGAGGGTTGGTGAGCAGTACTTC	CASSLGSSGRVGEQYF
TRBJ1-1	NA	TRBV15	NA	TGTGCCACCAGCAGAGGGCCCAATAAGGAGGTGAACACTGAAGCTTTCTTT	CATSRGPNKEVNTEAFF
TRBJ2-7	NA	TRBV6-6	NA	TGTGCCAGCAGTTCGGACTCTTTTTCCTACGAGCAGTACTTC	CASSSDSFSYEQYF
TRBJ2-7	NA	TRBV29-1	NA	TGCAGCGCAGGGAACGCGGTCTACGAGCAGTACTTC	CSAGNAVYEQYF
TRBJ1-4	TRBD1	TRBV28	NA	TGTGCCAGCAGTTTTTCCCCGGGACAGGGGCCACCGGGACTGTTTTTT	CASSFSPGQGPPGLFF
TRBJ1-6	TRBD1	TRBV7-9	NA	TGTGCCAGCAGCTTAGCAGGGACAGGGAATTCACCCCTCCACTTT	CASSLAGTGNSPLHF
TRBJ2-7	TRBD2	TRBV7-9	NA	TGTGCCAGCAGCCCGATGACTAGCGGGACGGATGGTGGCGAGCAGTACTTC	CASSPMTSGTDGGEQYF
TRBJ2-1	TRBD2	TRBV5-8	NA	TGTGCCAGCAGACTAGCGGGAGCCAATGAGCAGTTCTTC	CASRLAGANEQFF
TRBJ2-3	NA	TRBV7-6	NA	TGTGCCAGCAGGCAGGTACAAGGTACCACAGATACGCAGTATTTT	CASRQVQGTTDTQYF
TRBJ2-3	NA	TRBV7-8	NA	TGTGCCAGCAGCTTATTTGCGGATACGCAGTATTTT	CASSLFADTQYF
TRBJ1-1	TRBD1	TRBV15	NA	TGTGCCACCAGCATCGCACAGGGGATCGCTGAAGCTTTCTTT	CATSIAQGIAEAFF
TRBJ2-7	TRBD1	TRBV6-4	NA	TGTGCCAGCAGGGGCCCCCGGGACAGGGGGTACCACGAGCAGTACTTC	CASRGPRDRGYHEQYF
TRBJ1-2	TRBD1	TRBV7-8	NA	TGTGCCAGCAGCTTAACTGTGGGACAGGGCACTACTAACTATGGCTACACCTTC	CASSLTVGQGTTNYGYTF
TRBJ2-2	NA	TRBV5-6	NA	TGTGCCAGCAGCTTGGGGCAGTCCGGGGAGCTGTTTTTT	CASSLGQSGELFF
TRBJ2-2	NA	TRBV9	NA	TGTGCCAGCAGGCCCGGTGGGGAGACCGGGGAGCTGTTTTTT	CASRPGGETGELFF
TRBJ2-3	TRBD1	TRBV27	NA	TGTGCCAGCAGTTTTGGGCAGGGGGTAGATACGCAGTATTTT	CASSFGQGVDTQYF